The source of this TCR beta chain is a study of OX40 agonist ivuxolimab in advanced cancers. At the level of the study: The patients received ivuxolimab by intravenous route every 2 weeks at 0.01 to 10 mg/kg. Study-wide points: Among patients with partial responses at 0.1-3.0 mg/kg, clonal expansion was among the lowest.

Libraries were prepared by immunoSEQ multiplex PCR; TCRdb keeps only in-frame clonotypes and omits some of them. The table shows 90,000 to 120,000 clones, with approximately 90% occurring only once. From germline, CDR1 is MNHNS and CDR2 SASEGT. CDR3 length: 15 residues. V was pared by 6 bases and J by 1 base, with 15 bases between. Note on this clone: Its antigen is unidentified.

The chain recombines TRBV6-1 with TRBJ1-1, with D hard to call. Source: CD4+ or CD8+ T cells sorted from blood, taken in a trial of the OX40 agonist ivuxolimab. The sequence came from an adult with an advanced solid tumor such as melanoma, head and neck, liver or kidney cancer. CDR3 region: CASSHVQSGNTEAFF. The DNA for the CDR3 is TGTGCCAGCAGCCATGTCCAGAGTGGGAACACTGAAGCTTTCTTT.